This T cell receptor (beta chain) was sequenced in a study of T cells in localized non-small cell lung cancer. Regarding this clone: Its antigen is as yet unknown.

Generated by immunoSEQ multiplex PCR, the TCRdb table keeps only in-frame clones and is missing some. The sample includes some 49,000 clones, 65% to 90% of them seen just once. V lost 3 bases and J 0 bases, leaving 8 bases between the germline ends. Germline CDR1 reads SNHLY; CDR2 reads FYNNEI. The CDR3 loop spans 15 amino acids. Points from the study as a whole: In uninvolved adjacent lung, T cell clonality reached its highest value, exceeding tumor. Multi-region tumor sequencing was not done, so intratumor heterogeneity could not be excluded. Adjacent lung tissue had a median approximately 57 of the top 100 clones found in the tumor. Longer overall survival was associated with a higher density of T cells in the blood.

This clonotype was obtained from a man between 40 and 69 years old with stage III lung adenocarcinoma. The input for sequencing was peripheral blood mononuclear cells, taken before any cancer treatment. The chain joins TRBV2 to TRBJ2-2; D ambiguous. The CDR3 loop is CASSEVRPNTGELFF. In DNA, the CDR3 is TGTGCCAGCAGTGAGGTTAGACCGAACACCGGGGAGCTGTTTTTT.